The 29 T cell receptor beta chains listed next were all sequenced from one sample in a study of CD8+ T cells in alopecia areata. Reverse transcribed after extraction, RNA yielded cDNA as the sequencing template. The data were produced by immunoSEQ multiplex PCR, yet TCRdb's version contains in-frame clones alone and is incomplete. The sample includes 110,000 or so clones, 50% to 60% of them seen just once. What was sequenced was NKG2D-low CD8+ T cells sorted from blood. All receptors come from a human donor with alopecia areata.

The chain employs TRBV30 and TRBJ2-1; D unresolved. CDR1 GTSNPN and CDR2 SVGIG come from the germline V gene (reference sequence). This CDR3 has 11 amino acids. The V end lost 1 base, the J end lost 10 bases, and 8 bases lay between the germline ends. The CDR3 nucleotides read TGTGCCTGGAGTGAGGTTGGAGAGCAGTTCTTC. Translating it yields CAWSEVGEQFF.

About this clone: Since no conserved phenylalanine or tryptophan closes the CDR3, a read error is the likely cause. V is TRBV19 and J is TRBJ2-7; 9 bases agree with TRBD2. The CDR3 has 17 amino acids. Germline loops: CDR1 LNHDA, CDR2 SQIVND (reference sequence). The ends lost 7 bases at V and 2 bases at J; junction bases unmatched: 15. The CDR3 DNA is TGTGCCAGTATCCGGATCGCTACTAGCGGGCGGACCTACGAGCAGTACCTC. Encoded protein: CASIRIATSGRTYEQYL.

The chain has TRBV29-1 and TRBJ2-2, with unresolved D. From germline, CDR1 is SQVTM and CDR2 ANQGSEA. V lost 5 bases, J lost 6 bases, and 16 bases lay in between. The CDR3 extends over 14 amino acids. CDR3 amino acids: CSVTTPGSPGELFF. The CDR3 DNA follows: TGCAGCGTTACTACTCCGGGCTCCCCCGGGGAGCTGTTTTTT.

This clone was seen a handful of times. The J gene is TRBJ2-3, the V gene TRBV27, with 8 positions matching TRBD2. The CDR3 is made up of 14 amino acids. Germline assignment: CDR1 MNHEY and CDR2 SMNVEV (reference sequence). Unmatched junction bases numbered 5, after V lost 5 bases and J lost 4 bases. CDR3 nucleotides: TGTGCCAGCAGTCCTAACGGGAGGGCAGATACGCAGTATTTT. This encodes CASSPNGRADTQYF.

This clone has a single count. The chain is built from TRBV27 and TRBJ2-1; possibly TRBD1 for D (5 bases). The CDR3 has 13 amino acids. The germline V and J ends were trimmed by 3 bases and 6 bases, with 9 bases remaining between them. Germline V gene lookup returns CDR1 MNHEY and CDR2 SMNVEV (reference sequence). The CDR3 DNA follows: TGTGCCAGCAGTTTCACCAGGGTCAATGAGCAGTTCTTC. It yields the protein CASSFTRVNEQFF.

The chain employs TRBV6-5 and TRBJ2-7, with 8 bases identical to TRBD2. The ends lost 4 bases at V and 7 bases at J; junction bases unmatched: 12. This CDR3 contains 15 residues. The V gene's germline CDR1 is MNHEY and CDR2 SVGAGI. CDR3 sequence (DNA): TGTGCCAGCAGTTTCGCGGGAGGCCCCCTAGGGGAGCAGTACTTC. It specifies CASSFAGGPLGEQYF.

J is TRBJ1-2 and V is TRBV29-1; D is uncertain. V was cut by 0 bases and J by 7 bases, with 12 bases left in between. Germline V gene data show CDR1 as SQVTM and CDR2 as ANQGSEA. CDR3 size: 13 residues. CDR3: CSVEDGQVGGYTF. DNA for the CDR3: TGCAGCGTTGAAGATGGCCAGGTTGGTGGCTACACCTTC.

The chain is built from TRBV27 and TRBJ2-5, with D perhaps TRBD1 or TRBD2 (5 bases each). The V and J ends lost 3 bases and 9 bases respectively, with 14 bases between them. Per germline, CDR1 MNHEY and CDR2 SMNVEV (reference sequence). This CDR3 has 13 amino acids. The CDR3 bases are TGTGCCAGCAGTTTGGGACGGATGACGCCCCAGTACTTC. Translating gives CASSLGRMTPQYF.

This clone was observed a handful of times. The chain carries TRBV29-1 and TRBJ2-7, with a tentative D call TRBD1 (5 bases). The CDR3 contains 14 residues. Trimming left V 2 bases short and J 0 bases short, with 11 bases between. Germline assignment: CDR1 SQVTM and CDR2 ANQGSEA. The CDR3 loop reads CSVETGTSSYEQYF. For the CDR3, the DNA is TGCAGCGTTGAAACAGGAACGAGCTCCTACGAGCAGTACTTC.

The sample holds a few counts of this clone. The chain joins TRBV7-8 to TRBJ2-2; D assignment may be TRBD1 or TRBD2 (6 bases each). The CDR3 has 15 residues. The V gene's germline CDR1 is SGHVS and CDR2 FQNEAQ. V gave up 1 base and J gave up 7 bases, with 13 bases separating them. The CDR3 nucleotides are TGTGCCAGCAGCTTAGGTTGGGGGGCCGGCGGGGAGCTGTTTTTT. Protein product: CASSLGWGAGGELFF.

This clone appeared a few times. This chain joins TRBV30 and TRBJ2-1; perhaps D is TRBD1 or TRBD2 (6 bases each). The germline CDR1 and CDR2 sequences are GTSNPN and SVGIG (reference sequence). The CDR3 runs to 16 residues. Trimming removed 1 base at V and 10 bases at J, with 23 bases between. CDR3 bases: TGTGCCTGGAGTGACCCCGGGACTGGGGGCACTGGGGAGCAGTTCTTC. Its translation is CAWSDPGTGGTGEQFF. The whole variable domain, filled in from reference TRBV30 and TRBJ2-1, reads SQTIHQWPATLVQPVGSPLSLECTVEGTSNPNLYWYRQAAGRGLQLLFYSVGIGQISSEVPQNLSASRPQDRQFILSSKKLLLSDSGFYLCAWSDPGTGGTGEQFFGPGTRLTVL.

This chain connects TRBV28 to TRBJ2-5; 7 bases fit TRBD1. Losses at the gene ends were 6 bases for V and 2 bases for J; bases not matched to a gene: 6. The length of the CDR3 is 14 residues. Germline V gene lookup returns CDR1 MDHEN and CDR2 SYDVKM. The CDR3 nucleotides are TGTGCCAGCAGACTCCGGGACAGTCAAGAGACCCAGTACTTC. It encodes CASRLRDSQETQYF.

This sequence joins TRBV28 and TRBJ2-3, with D unclear. CDR3 length: 15 amino acids. The V end lost 3 bases, the J end lost 1 base, and 11 bases lay between the germline ends. Germline-derived CDR1 and CDR2 are MDHEN and SYDVKM. CDR3 region: CASSFWGKGTDTQYF. DNA of the CDR3: TGTGCCAGCAGTTTCTGGGGAAAGGGCACAGATACGCAGTATTTT.

The chain is built from TRBV7-8 and TRBJ2-7; TRBD2 is a possible D gene (5 bases). V was clipped by 3 bases and J by 1 base, with 10 bases between them. CDR1 SGHVS and CDR2 FQNEAQ come from the germline V gene. This CDR3 region has 14 residues. The CDR3, as DNA: TGTGCCAGCAGCTTGCGGGCGTTTTCCTACGAGCAGTACTTC. Protein sequence: CASSLRAFSYEQYF.

This clone has just a few counts. The gene calls are TRBV5-1 and TRBJ1-2, with D unresolved. Between the trimmed V and J ends, which lost 5 bases and 5 bases, there was a span of 16 bases. CDR1 SGHRS and CDR2 YFSETQ come from the germline V gene. The CDR3 contains 14 residues. For the CDR3, the DNA is TGCGCCAGCAGGGGGAGGACGGAAGGATATGGCTACACCTTC. It encodes CASRGRTEGYGYTF.

This clone was seen more than once but under ten times. The V and J genes are TRBV19 and TRBJ2-1; D unclear. CDR3 length: 13 amino acids. Germline assignment: CDR1 LNHDA and CDR2 SQIVND (reference sequence). V was pared by 5 bases and J by 4 bases, with 9 bases between. The CDR3 sequence: CASSSGRYNEQFF. The DNA for the CDR3 is TGTGCCAGTAGTTCCGGACGTTACAATGAGCAGTTCTTC.

The rearrangement links TRBV5-1 to TRBJ1-1; D is ambiguous. This CDR3 contains 14 residues. V was clipped by 5 bases and J by 5 bases, with 16 bases between them. The V gene's germline CDR1 is SGHRS and CDR2 YFSETQ. DNA for the CDR3: TGCGCCAGCAGTCCTCCTTCAGGATCAACTGAAGCTTTCTTT. Its translation: CASSPPSGSTEAFF.

This clone has ten or more counts. The CDR3 is CASRLQELGGNTIYF. The DNA of the CDR3 is TGTGCCAGCAGGTTACAGGAGCTCGGGGGAAACACCATATATTTT. The rearrangement links TRBV28 to TRBJ1-3, with D possibly being TRBD1 (5 bases). Germline-derived CDR1 and CDR2 are MDHEN and SYDVKM. This CDR3 spans 15 amino acids. With 6 bases removed from V and 4 bases from J, the gap between germline ends came to 16 bases.

This chain links TRBV29-1 with TRBJ2-3; 14 nucleotides align to TRBD2. V lost 3 bases and J lost 5; bases outside the gene matches: 4. Germline CDR1 reads SQVTM; CDR2 reads ANQGSEA. The CDR3 runs 15 residues. Here the CDR3 reads CSVEGLAGEVDTQYF. CDR3 nucleotide sequence: TGCAGCGTTGAGGGACTAGCGGGAGAGGTAGATACGCAGTATTTT.

V is TRBV7-2 and J is TRBJ2-7, with a possible D match to TRBD1 (5 bases). The CDR3 runs 13 residues. V lost 6 bases and J 5 bases, leaving 14 bases between the germline ends. Germline loops: CDR1 SGHTA, CDR2 FQGNSA. The DNA for the CDR3 is TGTGCCAGCAGGGGGCTGGTTCGCGACGAGCAGTACTTC. This sequence encodes CASRGLVRDEQYF.

The chain employs TRBV2 and TRBJ2-7; D is possibly TRBD2 (6 bases). V was pared by 1 base and J by 0 bases, with 10 bases between. There are 15 residues in the CDR3. Looked up from germline, CDR1 is SNHLY and CDR2 is FYNNEI. CDR3 amino acids: CASSEVSGSSYEQYF. DNA of the CDR3: TGTGCCAGCAGTGAAGTTAGCGGAAGCTCCTACGAGCAGTACTTC.

V and J are TRBV27 and TRBJ2-1; TRBD2 matches 12 bases. The CDR3 contains 13 residues. V shed 8 bases, J shed 4 bases, and the junction held 0 bases outside the gene matches. CDR1 and CDR2 from the germline V gene are MNHEY and SMNVEV (reference sequence). CDR3 sequence (DNA): TGTGCCAGCGGACTAGCGGGGTACAATGAGCAGTTCTTC. Translated, it gives CASGLAGYNEQFF.

V gene TRBV4-1 combines with J gene TRBJ2-3, with a possible D match to TRBD2 (5 bases). The CDR3 loop spans 15 amino acids. Per the germline V gene, CDR1 is MGHRA and CDR2 is YSYEKL. With 3 bases removed from V and 2 bases from J, the gap between germline ends came to 12 bases. The CDR3 reads CASSHLAEATDTQYF. Written as DNA, the CDR3 is TGCGCCAGCAGCCACCTTGCGGAGGCCACAGATACGCAGTATTTT.

The chain carries TRBV28 and TRBJ2-7; no firm D call. The V end lost 3 bases, the J end lost 3 bases, and 9 bases lay between the germline ends. The CDR3 is made up of 13 amino acids. Per germline, CDR1 MDHEN and CDR2 SYDVKM. For the CDR3, the DNA is TGTGCCAGCAGTTTCGGCAGCTACTACGAGCAGTACTTC. This codes for CASSFGSYYEQYF.

The chain combines TRBV5-1 with TRBJ2-1; the D is unclear. The V end was cut by 0 bases, the J end by 9 bases, with 7 bases between. Germline CDR1 and CDR2: SGHRS and YFSETQ. The CDR3 sequence is 12 residues long. CDR3 DNA: TGCGCCAGCAGCTTGGTGGGGTCTGAGCAGTTCTTC. Protein: CASSLVGSEQFF.

This clone showed up just a few times. The rearrangement joins TRBV29-1 to TRBJ1-2; 8 positions match TRBD1. The germline gives CDR1 SQVTM, CDR2 ANQGSEA. The CDR3 length is 15 residues. V dropped 3 bases and J dropped 4; count of bases not matched to a gene: 10. Here the CDR3 reads CSVDHGTGATYGYTF. The CDR3, as DNA: TGCAGCGTTGACCATGGGACAGGAGCCACCTATGGCTACACCTTC.

This clone was seen just once. This sequence joins TRBV28 and TRBJ1-2; 7 bases are a match to TRBD1. With 2 bases clipped from V and 0 bases from J, the junction kept 9 bases outside the gene matches. Germline V CDR1 and CDR2: MDHEN, SYDVKM. The length of the CDR3 is 17 residues. The CDR3, as DNA: TGTGCCAGCAGTTTAAATATGGGAACAGGGGCTAACTATGGCTACACCTTC. It yields the protein CASSLNMGTGANYGYTF.

The rearrangement links TRBV27 to TRBJ2-3, with D possibly being TRBD2 (7 bases). The CDR3 has 17 residues. Trimming pared 6 bases from V and 7 bases from J, leaving 26 bases between. Germline lookup yields CDR1 MNHEY and CDR2 SMNVEV (reference sequence). The CDR3 coding sequence is TGTGCCAGCAGAGGGGGTCGGGGAGGGGGGCAATTGCATACGCAGTATTTT. Protein sequence: CASRGGRGGGQLHTQYF.

The chain combines TRBV13 with TRBJ1-5, with D maybe TRBD1 (6 bases). The CDR3 runs to 15 residues. Trimming took off 1 base at V and 6 bases at J, with 13 bases between the two ends. The V gene's germline CDR1 is PRHDT and CDR2 FYEKMQ (reference sequence). The CDR3 loop reads CASSLDAGAPQPQHF. The DNA of the CDR3 is TGTGCCAGCAGCTTAGATGCAGGGGCCCCTCAGCCCCAGCATTTT.